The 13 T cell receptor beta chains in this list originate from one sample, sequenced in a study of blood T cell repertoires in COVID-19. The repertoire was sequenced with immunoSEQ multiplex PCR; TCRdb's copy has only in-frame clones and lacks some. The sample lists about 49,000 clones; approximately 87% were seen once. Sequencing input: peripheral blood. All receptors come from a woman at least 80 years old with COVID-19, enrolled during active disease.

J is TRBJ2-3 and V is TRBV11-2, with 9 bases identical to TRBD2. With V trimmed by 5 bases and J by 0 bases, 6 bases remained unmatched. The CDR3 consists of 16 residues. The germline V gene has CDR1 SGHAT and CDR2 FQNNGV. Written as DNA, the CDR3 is TGTGCCAGCAGCCGCCGGACTAGCGCAAGCACAGATACGCAGTATTTT. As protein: CASSRRTSASTDTQYF.

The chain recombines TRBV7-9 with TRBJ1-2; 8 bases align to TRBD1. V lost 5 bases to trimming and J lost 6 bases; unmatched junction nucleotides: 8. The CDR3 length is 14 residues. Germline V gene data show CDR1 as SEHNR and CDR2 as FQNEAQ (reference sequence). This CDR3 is CASSGNSGGHGYTF. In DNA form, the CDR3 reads TGTGCCAGCAGCGGTAACTCAGGGGGCCATGGCTACACCTTC.

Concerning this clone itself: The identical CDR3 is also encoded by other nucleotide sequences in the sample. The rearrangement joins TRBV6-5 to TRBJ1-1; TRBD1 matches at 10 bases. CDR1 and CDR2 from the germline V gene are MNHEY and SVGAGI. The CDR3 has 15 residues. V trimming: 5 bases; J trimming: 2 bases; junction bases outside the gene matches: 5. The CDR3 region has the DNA TGTGCCAGCAGTCGAGACAGGGGGCTCAACACTGAAGCTTTCTTT. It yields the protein CASSRDRGLNTEAFF.

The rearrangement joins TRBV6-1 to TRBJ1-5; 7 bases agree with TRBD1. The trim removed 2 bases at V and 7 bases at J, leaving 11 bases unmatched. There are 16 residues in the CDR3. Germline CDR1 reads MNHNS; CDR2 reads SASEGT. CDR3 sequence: CASSERGGAGGQPQHF. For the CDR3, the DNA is TGTGCCAGCAGTGAAAGGGGTGGGGCAGGGGGACAGCCCCAGCATTTT.

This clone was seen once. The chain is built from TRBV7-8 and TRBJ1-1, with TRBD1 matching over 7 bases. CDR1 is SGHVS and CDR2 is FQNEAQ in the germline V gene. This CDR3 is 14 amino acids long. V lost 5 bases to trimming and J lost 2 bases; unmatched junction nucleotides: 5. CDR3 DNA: TGTGCCAGCAGCCGCAACAGGGGAAACACTGAAGCTTTCTTT. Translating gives CASSRNRGNTEAFF.

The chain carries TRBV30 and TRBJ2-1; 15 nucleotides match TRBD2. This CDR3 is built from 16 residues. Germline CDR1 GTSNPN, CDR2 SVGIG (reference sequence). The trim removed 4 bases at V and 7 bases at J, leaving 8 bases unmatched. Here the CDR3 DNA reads TGTGCCTGGAACCACCCGGGACTAGCGGGGGGAAATGAGCAGTTCTTC. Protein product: CAWNHPGLAGGNEQFF.

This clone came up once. CDR3: CASSRRNTGVTDEQFF. DNA of the CDR3: TGTGCCAGCAGCCGGAGGAATACGGGAGTCACAGATGAGCAGTTCTTC. The chain employs TRBV3-1 (or the pseudogene TRBV3-2) and TRBJ2-1, with D possibly TRBD2 on 6 matching bases. Germline CDR1 LGHDT, CDR2 YNNKEL (reference sequence). The CDR3 loop spans 16 amino acids. The V gene lost 4 bases and the J gene lost 8 bases, with 21 bases spanning the gap.

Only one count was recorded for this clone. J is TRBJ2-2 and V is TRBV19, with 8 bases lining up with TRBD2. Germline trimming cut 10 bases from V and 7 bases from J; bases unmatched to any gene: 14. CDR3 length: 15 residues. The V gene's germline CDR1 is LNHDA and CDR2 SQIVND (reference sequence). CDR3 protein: CATLRNGRGYGELFF. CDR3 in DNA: TGTGCCACCCTCCGCAACGGGAGGGGATACGGGGAGCTGTTTTTT.

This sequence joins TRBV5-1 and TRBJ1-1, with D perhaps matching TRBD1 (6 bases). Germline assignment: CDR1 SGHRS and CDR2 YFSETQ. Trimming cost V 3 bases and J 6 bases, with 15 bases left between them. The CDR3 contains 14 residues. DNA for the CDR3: TGCGCCAGCAGCTCCTCCCTTGGGGGCGCTGAAGCTTTCTTT. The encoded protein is CASSSSLGGAEAFF.

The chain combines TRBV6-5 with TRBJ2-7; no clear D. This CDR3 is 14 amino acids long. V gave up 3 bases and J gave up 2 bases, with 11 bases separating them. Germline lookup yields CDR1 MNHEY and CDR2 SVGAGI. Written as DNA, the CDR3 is TGTGCCAGCAGTTATCGTGCAGGTACCTACGAGCAGTACTTC. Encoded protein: CASSYRAGTYEQYF.

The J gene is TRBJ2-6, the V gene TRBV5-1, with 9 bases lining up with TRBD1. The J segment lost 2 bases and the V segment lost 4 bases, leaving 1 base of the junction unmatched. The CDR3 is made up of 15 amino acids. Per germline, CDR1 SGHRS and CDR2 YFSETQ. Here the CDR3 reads CASSGDRAGANVLTF. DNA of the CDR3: TGCGCCAGCAGCGGGGACAGGGCTGGGGCCAACGTCCTGACTTTC.

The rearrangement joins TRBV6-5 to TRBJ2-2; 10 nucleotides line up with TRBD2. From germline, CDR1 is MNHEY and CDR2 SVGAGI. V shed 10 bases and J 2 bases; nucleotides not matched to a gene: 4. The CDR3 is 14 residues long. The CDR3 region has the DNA TGTGCCATCCGGACTAGCGGTAACACCGGGGAGCTGTTTTTT. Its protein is CAIRTSGNTGELFF.

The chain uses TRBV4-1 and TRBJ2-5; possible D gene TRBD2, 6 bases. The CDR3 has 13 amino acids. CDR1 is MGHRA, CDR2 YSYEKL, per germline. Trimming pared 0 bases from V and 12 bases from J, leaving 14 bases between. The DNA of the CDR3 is TGCGCCAGCAGCCAAGATAGCGGACGCCGAGAGTACTTC. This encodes CASSQDSGRREYF.